This TCR beta chain was found in a study of blood T cell repertoires in COVID-19 (dated by TCRdb to about 2020). Describing the broader study: Samples covering the acute and convalescent phases of COVID-19 were provided by collaborators in the United States, Italy and Spain. The material from the prospective study consisted of cDNA or gDNA derived from T cells, B-cell-depleted T cells, or PBMCs. The dataset comprised deeply sampled blood TCRbeta repertoires from subjects exposed to, actively infected with, or recovered from COVID-19. The repertoires were released in a freely available public database meant as a resource for research on the immune response to SARS-CoV-2. Samples were obtained from the ongoing ImmuneRACE study (first 160 participants) and from some 1,300 subjects provided by 6 global collaborators. Nearly every sample came with metadata listing a de-identified subject ID, COVID-19 status, age in years and sex. HLA class I and class II types, where available, came from metadata supplied by the sample provider rather than from assay-based typing.

Details on this clone: There is no known antigen for this receptor. The input lacks base qualities; no much larger clone sits a single base away.

The germline V gene yields SGHAT for CDR1 and FQNNGV for CDR2. The CDR3 sequence holds 17 residues, the cysteine and phenylalanine included. Only the CDR3 DNA is retained, 51 bases long and in frame from the first base. Germline trimming amounts to 1 base on V and 5 bases on J, with 10 as the count of junction bases outside the gene matches. TCRbeta CDR3 regions were amplified from genomic DNA by means of the immunoSEQ Assay, a bias-controlled multiplex PCR. Under the source paper's analysis protocol: The number of nucleated cells in each sample was estimated by amplification of reference gene primers within the assay. Sequence reads were collapsed and filtered to measure the absolute abundance of every unique TCRbeta CDR3 rearrangement. For each sample, productive Simpson clonality was calculated as the square root of Simpson's diversity index across productive rearrangements. Sourced from immuneACCESS, this table was stored by TCRdb with only in-frame sequences that have V and J called. A share of the clones is absent; for the studies checked, an unresolved V gene accounts for under half, and the remainder has no known explanation. For V, J and clone size, that table is used; D and trimming come from the DNA. This sample gives under 130,000 clones in total; more than 80% of them show up just once. Approximately 10% of the sample belongs to the ten largest clones.

On the study overall, not on this receptor specifically: Clinical and demographic metadata were provided uncurated, with the amount varying by source and participant.

The collaborating institutions used their own protocols to collect whole blood in K2EDTA tubes. For TCRbeta analysis, collaborator samples were shipped as frozen whole blood, as isolated PBMCs, or as DNA extracted from either sample type. The material sequenced was peripheral blood. This receptor was identified in a woman between 65 and 79 years old with acute or convalescent COVID-19. Here the chain combines TRBV11-2 and TRBJ2-5; TRBD2 matches 10 bases in the middle. The nucleotide sequence reads as follows: TGTGCCAGCAGCTTAGTGGCTAGCGGGAGAAAAGAGGAGACCCAGTACTTC. Translated, it gives CASSLVASGRKEETQYF.